This record looks at one T cell receptor (beta chain) sequence and its context. The antigen remains undetermined. Participating donors were healthy, HIV-negative adults free of recent acute infections or vaccinations. CD4+ cells underwent separation, giving CD45RA+ naive and CD45RA-negative memory subsets. The data stem from a study of shared clonotypes between healthy human individuals. Findings of the study overall: Among the subsets, naive ones generally showed larger estimated richness than memory ones.

Losses at the gene ends were 4 bases for V and 9 bases for J; bases not matched to a gene: 10. Germline V CDR1 and CDR2: MGHRA, YSYEKL. The CDR3 is made up of 15 amino acids. As originally analysed: Filtering of immunoSEQ junctional sequences could not match full-length read filtering. Clones were sequenced by immunoSEQ multiplex PCR, and TCRdb holds only the in-frame ones, with some missing. D and trimming come from the DNA, and the V and J calls and clone size come from that table. In the table there are fewer than 2.5 million clones, approximately 94% of which are singletons. V usage is TRBV4-1 and J usage is TRBJ2-1, with 9 bases fitting TRBD2. This receptor was taken from a young man in good health. Some clones in this sample may be carry-over from other donors' samples. The specimen sequenced was naive CD4+ T cells from PBMCs. Subset: CD45RA+ positively selected. In DNA, the CDR3 is TGCGCCAGCAGCCGAGTAGCGGGAGTGGGCACTGAGCAGTTCTTC. Encoded protein: CASSRVAGVGTEQFF.